One sample yielded the 2 T cell receptor beta chains listed below, sequenced in a study of blood T cells in healthy people across ages. The authors ran a second PCR of about 6 to 12 cycles using a sample-barcoded 5' primer and a J-beta primer mix. Each CDR3 protein is one row after TCRdb ran MiXCR on the 5' RACE reads. This table holds about 830,000 distinct CDR3 sequences, over 45% found once. Sequenced sample: blood. The receptors were sampled from a man aged 25 to 40 in good health.

Of note for this clonotype: A junction boundary mismatches the germline segment, possibly from a read error. The chain has TRBV6-6 and TRBJ2-7; unclear D gene. Germline V gene data show CDR1 as MNHNY and CDR2 as SVGAGI (reference sequence). The CDR3 consists of 14 residues. Written as DNA, the CDR3 is TGTGCCGGCAGTTACTTTCCAGACCGCTACGAGCAGTACTTC. This encodes CAGSYFPDRYEQYF.

This clonotype was seen a few times. The rearrangement uses TRBV12-3 or TRBV12-4 and TRBJ1-4; tentatively, D is TRBD1 (6 bases). V shed 3 bases and J shed 8 bases, with 19 bases lying between them. This CDR3 region has 16 residues. DNA for the CDR3: TGTGCCAGCAGTTTGGGGACATCCCTCCTGGTGGAAAAACTGTTTTTT. It specifies CASSLGTSLLVEKLFF.